The 20 T cell receptor beta chains in this list originate from one sample, sequenced in a study of technical replicates of blood from several donors (dated by TCRdb to 2017 to 2019). The library was made by the immunoSEQ multiplex PCR assay. In TCRdb, the immuneACCESS table is reduced to in-frame sequences with V and J assigned. These tables do not hold every clone; where another copy was compared, an unresolved V gene accounts for under half, and the others remain unexplained. Counted in this sample were about 76,000 clones; 90% to 95% of them appeared once. The ten top clones hold approximately 0.25% of the sample. Input material: T cells isolated from PBMCs. Every receptor here comes from a human donor in good health.

This chain uses TRBV9 with TRBJ2-3; D gene ambiguous. Germline CDR1 reads SGDLS; CDR2 reads YYNGEE. V lost 3 bases, J lost 2 bases, and 4 bases lay in between. The CDR3 covers 12 residues. The CDR3 reads CASSGATDTQYF. CDR3 sequence (DNA): TGTGCCAGCAGCGGGGCCACAGATACGCAGTATTTT.

The chain has TRBV7-6 and TRBJ1-1; tentatively, D is TRBD1 (5 bases). Per the germline V gene, CDR1 is SGHVS and CDR2 is FNYEAQ. Trimming removed 5 bases at V and 3 bases at J, with 16 bases between. The CDR3 spans 15 residues. CDR3 sequence (DNA): TGTGCCAGCAGCAAACTACAGGAAGGTGACACTGAAGCTTTCTTT. As protein: CASSKLQEGDTEAFF. Drawing the rest from reference TRBV7-6 and TRBJ1-1, the complete variable domain is GAGVSQSPRYKVTKRGQDVALRCDPISGHVSLYWYRQALGQGPEFLTYFNYEAQQDKSGLPNDRFSAERPEGSISTLTIQRTEQRDSAMYRCASSKLQEGDTEAFFGQGTRLTVV.

This chain uses TRBV29-1 with TRBJ2-7; D is possibly TRBD1 (6 bases). Looked up from germline, CDR1 is SQVTM and CDR2 is ANQGSEA. There are 14 residues in the CDR3. Trimming removed 8 bases from V and 5 bases from J, with 22 bases in between. The CDR3 DNA reads TGCAGCCCGTCGGATATGGACAGCGCCGACGAGCAGTACTTC. As protein: CSPSDMDSADEQYF.

This chain uses TRBV4-2 with TRBJ1-5; TRBD1 might be the D (6 bases). The CDR3 covers 14 residues. The germline CDR1 and CDR2 sequences are LGHNA and YNFKEQ. V was trimmed by 3 bases and J by 3 bases, leaving 9 bases between them. The CDR3 sequence: CASSQDSLNQPQHF. CDR3 nucleotides: TGTGCCAGCAGCCAGGACAGCCTCAATCAGCCCCAGCATTTT.

The chain recombines TRBV28 with TRBJ2-3; 11 bases fit TRBD2. Looked up from germline, CDR1 is MDHEN and CDR2 is SYDVKM. Germline trimming cut 6 bases from V and 5 bases from J; bases unmatched to any gene: 10. The CDR3 is made up of 16 amino acids. The CDR3 reads CASSSAGTSGVDTQYF. DNA for the CDR3: TGTGCCAGCAGCTCCGCCGGGACTAGCGGTGTAGATACGCAGTATTTT.

The V call is TRBV7-6, the J call TRBJ2-2; 13 nucleotides agree with TRBD2. Germline CDR1 reads SGHVS; CDR2 reads FNYEAQ. This CDR3 is 17 amino acids long. V was pared by 5 bases and J by 1 base, with 4 bases of the junction left unmatched. In nucleotides, the CDR3 is TGTGCCAGCAGCCTCCGGACTAGCGGGGGGAACACCGGGGAGCTGTTTTTT. This translates into CASSLRTSGGNTGELFF.

The V and J genes are TRBV2 and TRBJ2-6, with 7 bases matching TRBD1. The CDR3 is 11 residues long. Germline CDR1 reads SNHLY; CDR2 reads FYNNEI. The CDR3 DNA reads TGTACCTTATCCCGGGACAGCGTCCTGACTTTC. This codes for CTLSRDSVLTF.

CDR3 loop: CASSRQGTLEGTGNTIYF. In nucleotides, the CDR3 is TGCGCCAGCAGTCGCCAGGGGACCCTTGAGGGGACTGGAAACACCATATATTTT. The chain combines TRBV5-1 with TRBJ1-3; possible D gene TRBD1, 6 bases. CDR1 is SGHRS and CDR2 is YFSETQ in the germline V gene. Trimming removed 5 bases at V and 2 bases at J, with 23 bases between. The CDR3 contains 18 residues.

In this sample, this clone turned up a few times. The chain is built from TRBV5-1 and TRBJ1-6; TRBD1 matches 8 bases. Germline CDR1 and CDR2: SGHRS and YFSETQ. This CDR3 spans 16 amino acids. V shed 3 bases, J shed 14 bases, and the junction held 16 bases outside the gene matches. DNA of the CDR3: TGCGCCAGCAGCTCAGAACGGGACAGGTGGAAAGAGTCCCTCCACTTT. This gives the protein CASSSERDRWKESLHF.

V is TRBV29-1 and J is TRBJ2-2, with a tentative D call TRBD1 (6 bases). The CDR3 is 13 residues long. Germline V lookup: CDR1 SQVTM, CDR2 ANQGSEA. V lost 7 bases to trimming and J lost 5 bases, with 14 bases between them. The CDR3 protein is CSAPGDGTGELFF. The CDR3 DNA is TGCAGCGCCCCAGGGGATGGGACCGGGGAGCTGTTTTTT.

The rearrangement uses TRBV27 and TRBJ2-5; D may be TRBD2 (7 bases). The CDR3 length is 17 residues. Trimming took off 1 base at V and 5 bases at J, with 20 bases between the two ends. Germline-derived CDR1 and CDR2 are MNHEY and SMNVEV (reference sequence). The CDR3 here is CASSLWAGALSQETQYF. The CDR3 nucleotides are TGTGCCAGCAGTTTATGGGCGGGGGCCCTTTCTCAGGAGACCCAGTACTTC.

The chain carries TRBV12-5 and TRBJ1-5; tentative D call: TRBD1 (6 bases). Trimming stripped 2 bases from V and 4 bases from J, with 12 bases between. Germline CDR1 is LGHNT and CDR2 is FRNRAP. The CDR3 is 15 amino acids. DNA for the CDR3: TGTGCTAGTGGTTTGTCCTCCACAGGGAATCAGCCCCAGCATTTT. The encoded protein is CASGLSSTGNQPQHF. Complete variable domain (other parts from reference TRBV12-5 and TRBJ1-5): DARVTQTPRHKVTEMGQEVTMRCQPILGHNTVFWYRQTMMQGLELLAYFRNRAPLDDSGMPKDRFSAEMPDATLATLKIQPSEPRDSAVYFCASGLSSTGNQPQHFGDGTRLSIL.

The V gene is TRBV14, the J gene TRBJ2-3; D is possibly TRBD2 (6 bases). Trimming removed 4 bases from V and 0 bases from J, with 11 bases in between. Per the germline V gene, CDR1 is SGHDN and CDR2 is FVKESK. This CDR3 contains 15 residues. The CDR3 DNA reads as TGTGCCAGCAGCCTGACTAGAACTAGCACAGATACGCAGTATTTT. It is translated as CASSLTRTSTDTQYF.

This chain connects TRBV29-1 to TRBJ2-3; D might be TRBD2 (6 bases). Germline-derived CDR1 and CDR2 are SQVTM and ANQGSEA. The CDR3 covers 13 residues. Trimming took 4 bases from V and 7 from J, leaving 15 bases between them. CDR3 nucleotides: TGCAGCGTTGTGGGCGGGAATACGAATACGCAGTATTTT. Protein: CSVVGGNTNTQYF.

This sequence joins TRBV10-3 and TRBJ2-3, with 8 positions matching TRBD2. V shed 4 bases, J shed 2 bases, and the junction held 2 bases outside the gene matches. The CDR3 consists of 14 residues. The germline V gene encodes CDR1 ENHRY and CDR2 SYGVKD. In nucleotides, the CDR3 is TGTGCCATCAGTGTCGGGAGGGACACAGATACGCAGTATTTT. Amino acids: CAISVGRDTDTQYF.

This clone was counted only a few times. The genes are TRBV27 and TRBJ1-1; D is unresolved. The CDR3 loop spans 16 amino acids. V was pared by 6 bases and J by 1 base, with 18 bases between. Germline CDR1 and CDR2: MNHEY and SMNVEV (reference sequence). CDR3 nucleotides: TGTGCCAGCAGCCCTGGCATCCTCCGGGGGAACACTGAAGCTTTCTTT. The encoded protein is CASSPGILRGNTEAFF.

The chain has TRBV19 and TRBJ2-7; tentative D call: TRBD2 (5 bases). CDR3 length equals 12 residues. From germline, CDR1 is LNHDA and CDR2 SQIVND (reference sequence). Deletions cut 2 bases from V and 5 bases from J, with 7 bases between. CDR3 sequence: CASSITGDEQYF. The CDR3 DNA reads TGTGCCAGTAGTATAACCGGGGACGAGCAGTACTTC.

This chain joins TRBV19 and TRBJ1-4, with D possibly TRBD1 on 6 matching bases. Trimming cost V 3 bases and J 5 bases, with 10 bases left between them. The CDR3 extends over 14 amino acids. The germline CDR1 and CDR2 sequences are LNHDA and SQIVND (reference sequence). In nucleotides, the CDR3 is TGTGCCAGTAGTATCGGACAGCTAAATGAAAAACTGTTTTTT. Its protein is CASSIGQLNEKLFF.

V and J are TRBV4-1 and TRBJ2-1; 8 bases match TRBD2. Trimming cost V 2 bases and J 7 bases; bases outside gene matches: 10. CDR1 and CDR2 (germline): MGHRA, YSYEKL. The CDR3 has 16 amino acids. CDR3 protein: CASSQNRGGRWNEQFF. DNA of the CDR3: TGCGCCAGCAGCCAAAACCGGGGGGGCCGTTGGAATGAGCAGTTCTTC.

V gene TRBV12-5 combines with J gene TRBJ1-5; TRBD1 aligns across 8 bases. The CDR3 has 16 amino acids. V gave up 10 bases and J gave up 7 bases; unmatched junction bases: 18. Germline CDR1 is LGHNT and CDR2 is FRNRAP. The DNA for the CDR3 is TGTGCTACCTCTCACAGGTTGACAGGGGCGGGCCAGCCCCAGCATTTT. As protein: CATSHRLTGAGQPQHF.